These 31 T cell receptor beta chains were all obtained from the same sample, sequenced in a study of T cells in localized non-small cell lung cancer. Profiling relied on immunoSEQ multiplex PCR, and the TCRdb table lists in-frame clones only, not all of them. This sample has around 2,800 clones, with approximately 23% found just once. Sequencing was performed on normal lung tissue next to the tumor, taken before any cancer treatment. The receptors here all came from a woman aged 35-75 years with stage I lung adenocarcinoma.

This chain links TRBV6-8 with TRBJ1-1; possible D gene TRBD1, 5 bases. Per germline, CDR1 MNHGY and CDR2 SAAAGT. This CDR3 has 13 residues. V lost 7 bases to trimming and J lost 3 bases, with 12 bases between them. This CDR3 reads CASTGEYDTEAFF. The CDR3 nucleotides are TGTGCCAGCACGGGGGAATATGACACTGAAGCTTTCTTT.

The rearrangement links TRBV9 to TRBJ1-5; 9 bases are a match to TRBD1. This CDR3 is built from 16 residues. Germline CDR1 is SGDLS and CDR2 is YYNGEE. The trim removed 3 bases at V and 2 bases at J, leaving 6 bases unmatched. CDR3 in DNA: TGTGCCAGCAGCGCCACAGGGGGCGGGGGCAATCAGCCCCAGCATTTT. Its protein is CASSATGGGGNQPQHF.

This clone counts as medium-sized (0.01 to 0.1%). The chain carries TRBV9 and TRBJ2-5; 8 bases align to TRBD1. There are 14 residues in the CDR3. After removal of 3 bases from V and 5 bases from J, the junction contained 6 bases not matched to a gene. The germline V gene encodes CDR1 SGDLS and CDR2 YYNGEE. CDR3 bases: TGTGCCAGCAGCGCCCGGACAGGGATTGAGACCCAGTACTTC. Translation: CASSARTGIETQYF.

The chain joins TRBV11-3 to TRBJ1-1; D call uncertain. V gave up 8 bases and J gave up 0 bases, with 19 bases separating them. In germline, CDR1 is SGHNT, CDR2 YENEEA. CDR3 length: 16 residues. For the CDR3, the DNA is TGTGCCAGCTCTCCCGTGGATCCGGTTATGAACACTGAAGCTTTCTTT. Protein: CASSPVDPVMNTEAFF.

The J gene is TRBJ1-1, the V gene TRBV18; no clear D. Trimming pared 6 bases from V and 6 bases from J, leaving 14 bases between. Germline V lookup: CDR1 KGHSH, CDR2 LQKENI. The CDR3 contains 13 residues. The CDR3 nucleotides read TGTGCCAGCTCCCCGGCCGCGGGTGCTGAAGCTTTCTTT. Its protein is CASSPAAGAEAFF.

This chain joins TRBV29-1 and TRBJ2-4; a possible D gene is TRBD2 (7 bases). Trimming shortened V by 7 bases and J by 9 bases, and 19 bases separated the two germline ends. There are 13 residues in the CDR3. Looked up from germline, CDR1 is SQVTM and CDR2 is ANQGSEA. CDR3 in DNA: TGCAGCGCCCTGGCGGGGGCATTAAGCATTCAGTACTTC. It codes for CSALAGALSIQYF. The full variable domain, rest sourced from reference TRBV29-1 and TRBJ2-4, is SAVISQKPSRDICQRGTSLTIQCQVDSQVTMMFWYRQQPGQSLTLIATANQGSEATYESGFVIDKFPISRPNLTFSTLTVSNMSPEDSSIYLCSALAGALSIQYFGAGTRLSVL.

A few counts support this clone. The chain recombines TRBV11-3 with TRBJ1-2; 8 positions match TRBD1. The germline V gene has CDR1 SGHNT and CDR2 YENEEA. With 4 bases clipped from V and 4 bases from J, the junction kept 11 bases outside the gene matches. This CDR3 spans 16 amino acids. The DNA for the CDR3 is TGTGCCAGCAGCTCCCGCTCCGGGACAGGTATCTATGGCTACACCTTC. It codes for CASSSRSGTGIYGYTF.

The chain links TRBV29-1 to TRBJ2-3, with a possible D match to TRBD1 (6 bases). The length of the CDR3 is 17 residues. Trimming stripped 0 bases from V and 2 bases from J, with 18 bases between. From germline, CDR1 is SQVTM and CDR2 ANQGSEA. CDR3 in amino acids: CSVEDPGQGSPTDTQYF. For the CDR3, the DNA is TGCAGCGTTGAAGATCCAGGGCAGGGGAGCCCCACAGATACGCAGTATTTT.

The V call is TRBV9, the J call TRBJ2-1; no definite D call. The CDR3 runs 16 residues. Per germline, CDR1 SGDLS and CDR2 YYNGEE. Trimming removed 0 bases from V and 0 bases from J, with 10 bases in between. The CDR3: CASSVGLAGSYNEQFF. DNA of the CDR3: TGTGCCAGCAGCGTAGGCTTAGCAGGCTCCTACAATGAGCAGTTCTTC.

The chain employs TRBV30 and TRBJ2-1, with D unclear. Germline values: CDR1 GTSNPN, CDR2 SVGIG (reference sequence). Trimming left V 2 bases short and J 0 bases short, with 14 bases between. CDR3 length equals 16 residues. This CDR3 is CAWSKGRTSSYNEQFF. CDR3 DNA: TGTGCCTGGAGTAAAGGACGTACGAGCTCCTACAATGAGCAGTTCTTC.

The chain has TRBV28 and TRBJ2-1; D is possibly TRBD1 or TRBD2 (6 bases each). CDR3 length equals 15 residues. Trimming took 3 bases from V and 4 from J, leaving 13 bases between them. From germline, CDR1 is MDHEN and CDR2 SYDVKM. CDR3 coding DNA: TGTGCCAGCAGTTTGGGTAGGGGGGTATACAATGAGCAGTTCTTC. Translation: CASSLGRGVYNEQFF.

The CDR3: CASSLLSNPGGPGNTIYF. CDR3 in DNA: TGCGCCAGCAGCTTGTTGTCGAACCCAGGGGGCCCTGGAAACACCATATATTTT. V gene TRBV5-1 combines with J gene TRBJ1-3; TRBD1 aligns across 8 bases. This CDR3 spans 18 amino acids. The V gene's germline CDR1 is SGHRS and CDR2 YFSETQ. Trimming cost V 1 base and J 2 bases; bases outside gene matches: 11. The variable domain in full, with the rest retrieved from reference TRBV5-1 and TRBJ1-3, is KAGVTQTPRYLIKTRGQQVTLSCSPISGHRSVSWYQQTPGQGLQFLFEYFSETQRNKGNFPGRFSGRQFSNSRSEMNVSTLELGDSALYLCASSLLSNPGGPGNTIYFGEGSWLTVV.

The chain recombines TRBV11-3 with TRBJ2-1; TRBD2 is a possible D gene (5 bases). Germline CDR1 is SGHNT and CDR2 is YENEEA. V lost 3 bases to trimming and J lost 4 bases, with 13 bases between them. The CDR3 length is 15 residues. The CDR3 is CASSFIPGIYNEQFF. The CDR3 DNA is TGTGCCAGCAGCTTCATTCCGGGAATATACAATGAGCAGTTCTTC.

By share of the sample, this clone is large. J is TRBJ1-1 and V is TRBV11-3, with D perhaps TRBD1 (6 bases). V was trimmed by 0 bases and J by 5 bases, leaving 16 bases between them. Germline loops: CDR1 SGHNT, CDR2 YENEEA. This CDR3 is 16 amino acids long. The CDR3 sequence is CASSLEGHLGGTEAFF. In DNA form, the CDR3 reads TGTGCCAGCAGCTTAGAGGGACACCTCGGGGGGACTGAAGCTTTCTTT.

This sequence joins TRBV9 and TRBJ2-5; 9 nucleotides line up with TRBD2. Germline CDR1 SGDLS, CDR2 YYNGEE. V shed 5 bases and J 7 bases; nucleotides not matched to a gene: 15. The CDR3 spans 16 residues. This CDR3 reads CASRDLRLADTGTQYF. The CDR3 DNA is TGTGCCAGCAGGGACCTGAGACTAGCGGATACGGGGACCCAGTACTTC.

This clone qualifies as medium-sized. The CDR3: CASSRTDNQPQHF. The CDR3 nucleotides are TGTGCCAGCAGCCGGACAGACAATCAGCCCCAGCATTTT. This rearrangement joins TRBV7-2 to TRBJ1-5; tentatively, D is TRBD1 (6 bases). Germline-derived CDR1 and CDR2 are SGHTA and FQGNSA. The CDR3 has 13 residues. V was trimmed by 5 bases and J by 3 bases, leaving 8 bases between them.

The rearrangement links TRBV28 to TRBJ2-5; D not certain. There are 13 residues in the CDR3. Deletions cut 9 bases from V and 2 bases from J, with 13 bases between. Germline-derived CDR1 and CDR2 are MDHEN and SYDVKM. The CDR3 bases are TGTGCCAGTTCAGTACCGGCGCAAGAGACCCAGTACTTC. This codes for CASSVPAQETQYF.

The rearrangement joins TRBV6-8 to TRBJ2-5; TRBD2 matches at 8 bases. The trim removed 2 bases at V and 3 bases at J, leaving 5 bases unmatched. The CDR3 runs to 15 residues. From germline, CDR1 is MNHGY and CDR2 SAAAGT. CDR3 bases: TGTGCCAGCAGTTACCGGGGACTAGACGAAGAGACCCAGTACTTC. It encodes CASSYRGLDEETQYF.

DNA of the CDR3: TGTGCCAGTAGTATGTCCAAGGACAGGGACGCTTTCTTT. It encodes CASSMSKDRDAFF. This sequence joins TRBV19 and TRBJ1-1; 8 nucleotides match TRBD1. This CDR3 is 13 amino acids long. The V segment lost 3 bases and the J segment 11 bases; nucleotides outside the gene matches: 8. Germline V gene sequence: CDR1 LNHDA, CDR2 SQIVND (reference sequence).

This clone was detected a few times. The rearrangement uses TRBV11-3 and TRBJ2-7; weak D call: TRBD2 (6 bases). Trimming pared 5 bases from V and 3 bases from J, leaving 17 bases between. This CDR3 region has 15 residues. Germline CDR1 reads SGHNT; CDR2 reads YENEEA. The CDR3 coding sequence is TGTGCCAGCAGCCCCCAGGGAGGCGGTGACTACGAGCAGTACTTC. Residues: CASSPQGGGDYEQYF. The whole variable domain, remainder taken from reference TRBV11-3 and TRBJ2-7, is EAGVVQSPRYKIIEKKQPVAFWCNPISGHNTLYWYLQNLGQGPELLIRYENEEAVDDSQLPKDRFSAERLKGVDSTLKIQPAELGDSAVYLCASSPQGGGDYEQYFGPGTRLTVT.

This clone was detected a few times. V gene TRBV6-8 combines with J gene TRBJ1-5, with 7 positions matching TRBD1. The length of the CDR3 is 13 residues. The junction had 6 bases not matched to a gene; V was cut back by 10 bases and J by 3 bases. Germline values: CDR1 MNHGY, CDR2 SAAAGT. This CDR3 is CAIGQADNQPQHF. The DNA for the CDR3 is TGTGCCATAGGACAGGCAGACAATCAGCCCCAGCATTTT.

The chain couples TRBV28 to TRBJ2-5, with 7 positions matching TRBD1. V lost 2 bases, J lost 2 bases, and 5 bases stayed unmatched. CDR3 length equals 15 residues. Germline CDR1 reads MDHEN; CDR2 reads SYDVKM. CDR3 DNA: TGTGCCAGCAGTTTAGTTGACAGGGCTCAAGAGACCCAGTACTTC. The encoded protein is CASSLVDRAQETQYF.

The table lists this clone with a few counts. This chain connects TRBV19 to TRBJ2-7, with D perhaps given as TRBD1 or TRBD2 (6 bases each). This CDR3 region has 12 residues. The germline CDR1 and CDR2 sequences are LNHDA and SQIVND (reference sequence). V shed 8 bases and J shed 7 bases, with 15 bases lying between them. The CDR3 here is CASRTGAGEQYF. In DNA form, the CDR3 reads TGTGCCAGTCGGACGGGGGCTGGGGAGCAGTACTTC.

This clone was seen at least ten times. J is TRBJ2-5 and V is TRBV6-8; TRBD1 aligns across 8 bases. Looked up from germline, CDR1 is MNHGY and CDR2 is SAAAGT. The J segment lost 1 base and the V segment lost 8 bases, leaving 12 bases of the junction unmatched. The CDR3 sequence is 16 residues long. CDR3 in DNA: TGTGCCAGCCGGCCCAGACAGGGGTTATTCCAAGAGACCCAGTACTTC. This encodes CASRPRQGLFQETQYF.

This clone is medium-sized. The chain carries TRBV9 and TRBJ2-5, with TRBD1 matching 9 bases. V was clipped by 0 bases and J by 5 bases; unmatched bases: 2. The CDR3 is 14 residues long. Germline CDR1 is SGDLS and CDR2 is YYNGEE. CDR3 amino acids: CASSVEGQGETQYF. DNA for the CDR3: TGTGCCAGCAGCGTAGAGGGACAGGGCGAGACCCAGTACTTC.

DNA for the CDR3: TGTGCCAGCAGTTTGGAGGCGGGAGGAAGGCCCTACGAGCAGTACTTC. Translated, it gives CASSLEAGGRPYEQYF. The rearrangement joins TRBV28 to TRBJ2-7, with TRBD2 identical over 8 bases. The V segment lost 3 bases and the J segment 2 bases; nucleotides outside the gene matches: 9. The germline gives CDR1 MDHEN, CDR2 SYDVKM. The CDR3 covers 16 residues.

The gene calls are TRBV19 and TRBJ1-1; D possibly corresponds to TRBD1 (6 bases). Germline V gene sequence: CDR1 LNHDA, CDR2 SQIVND (reference sequence). This CDR3 region has 13 residues. CDR3 sequence (DNA): TGTGCTGTGGGGGGGCGCTGGGGCACTGAAGCTTTCTTT. Its translation: CAVGGRWGTEAFF.

V and J are TRBV4-1 and TRBJ2-1; D unclear. With 7 bases removed from V and 2 bases from J, the gap between germline ends came to 6 bases. CDR3 length: 12 amino acids. Germline-derived CDR1 and CDR2 are MGHRA and YSYEKL. CDR3 sequence (DNA): TGCGCCAGCAAGGACGCCTACAATGAGCAGTTCTTC. This sequence encodes CASKDAYNEQFF.

CDR3 nucleotide sequence: TGTGCCGGGTCGGGAGGAATTTGGCACGAGCAGTACTTC. Translated, it gives CAGSGGIWHEQYF. The chain links TRBV6-8 to TRBJ2-7; TRBD2 aligns across 7 bases. The V gene's germline CDR1 is MNHGY and CDR2 SAAAGT. The CDR3 is 13 amino acids. V lost 11 bases and J lost 5; bases outside the gene matches: 12.

The chain is built from TRBV28 and TRBJ2-3, with TRBD2 identical over 9 bases. This CDR3 is built from 17 residues. The V segment lost 5 bases and the J segment 4 bases; nucleotides outside the gene matches: 13. Germline V gene lookup returns CDR1 MDHEN and CDR2 SYDVKM. The CDR3 region is CASSGTSWEGVSDTQYF. The CDR3 DNA follows: TGTGCCAGCAGTGGGACTAGCTGGGAAGGGGTCTCAGATACGCAGTATTTT.

Remarks on this clone: At one of its ends the junction is not consistent with the germline gene, which may arise from a read error. The genes are TRBV6-8 and TRBJ2-1, with D perhaps matching TRBD1 or TRBD2 (5 bases each). The CDR3 contains 15 residues. Germline loops: CDR1 MNHGY, CDR2 SAAAGT. CDR3 coding DNA: TGTGCCATCAGTGCCGGGACCGACATTTCGGGTGAGCAGTTCTTC. This codes for CAISAGTDISGEQFF.